This T cell receptor beta chain originates from a study of cytomegalovirus exposure and HLA in healthy donors listed by TCRdb under 2017. Notes on the research overall: According to an earlier analysis of 587 of the donors, some 170 million T cells yielded 90 million to 140 million unique TCR beta sequences and less than 300 Gb of sequence data. Alongside the repertoire data, information on donor age, sex, ethnicity and CMV serostatus was compiled. An earlier analysis of several hundred of the donors applied high-throughput TCR beta sequencing to assess whether each TCR beta V gene segment acted as functional or pseudogenic. Using immunosequencing, the study profiled T cell repertoires from 666 subjects and related those repertoires to cytomegalovirus serostatus. Genome-wide SNP genotypes for about three fifths of the roughly 700 donors were used in a later genetic analysis, which treated that subset as a discovery cohort. Because of strong linkage in the cohort, roughly five DR-DQ haplotypes were treated as single units for association and clustering. A later analysis re-examined previously published TCR beta repertoires from 600 to 700 donors and added high-resolution HLA genotyping to investigate patterns of TCR occurrence. Of the 350 to 400 genotyped donors, about 80% fell in the genetic ancestry cluster associated with self-reported Caucasian donors. An early release that covered approximately 600 HLA-typed donors contained approximately 300 gigabases of sequencing data and tens of millions of unique TCR sequences. Class I and class II HLA loci were covered by the typing at four-digit resolution. The number of donors typed differed by locus, with 629-630 for A, B, C, DRB1 and DQB1, roughly 520 for DQA1, nearly 610 for DPA1, and about 450 for DPB1. The study aimed to test whether cataloging public T cell receptors could reveal signatures of past pathogen exposure. A separate validation cohort of over a hundred different subjects was used in addition to the roughly 620-subject first cohort. High-throughput TCR immunosequencing, statistical association of individual TCRs with disease status, and machine learning were combined to predict cytomegalovirus infection status. Rather than drawing on any new phenotypic data, the later analysis identified candidate immune exposures from TCR beta sequences and the way those sequences occurred across donors. Every discovery cohort repertoire had been produced on one sequencing platform. Among some 410 genotyped donors of the cohort, an average of around 240,000 unique TCR beta nucleotide sequences was sequenced per donor, of which 15% to 20% were non-productive.

CDR1 and CDR2 were assigned from the germline V gene as SGHDT and YYEEEE. Between the V and J ends, shortened by 5 bases and 10 bases respectively, the junction contains 16 bases. From cysteine to phenylalanine, the CDR3 is 14 amino acids long. The CDR3 DNA has 42 bases and is translated from base 1. The cohort comprised fewer than 700 healthy bone marrow donors. All cohort members were sampled while nominally healthy, although unrecorded immune exposures were likely present. The donor tested CMV seronegative and was one of the 352 seronegative cohort members. Every donor gave a peripheral blood sample, and the peripheral blood mononuclear cells from that sample were used for TCR beta sequencing. The Qiagen DNeasy Blood Extraction Kit was used to extract genomic DNA from the blood cell samples. What the study reported, not specific to this receptor: In both the original and validation cohorts, the classifier was reported to diagnose cytomegalovirus status with high specificity and sensitivity. Assigning TCR associations to individual alleles was difficult when HLA alleles, especially DR and DQ, strongly co-occurred. The study listed 164 TCR beta chains as associated with cytomegalovirus. HLA typing was unavailable for some donors at each locus, so association tests used only the typed subset. In a later analysis, several top co-occurrence clusters were reported to appear linked to parvovirus B19, influenza, CMV and Epstein-Barr virus. The presence/absence analyses assumed that sequencing depth was roughly uniform across donors, and that assumption may not be true. In this cohort, only TCR beta chains were sequenced, and detectable features were limited by the absence of alpha or paired-chain data. CMV serostatus was the only immune exposure information available for the cohort. Because counts were too low, seventeen rarely observed V segments, including chromosome 9 orphons, were excluded from the earlier analysis of under 650 of the donors. In a later analysis, most CMV-associated TCR beta chains were found to appear HLA-restricted, with HLA associations seemingly driven largely by CMV exposure. Linkage disequilibrium might explain the correlated functional status among segregating V segments, but an unknown experimental factor could not be excluded. In a later analysis, some 17,000 TCR beta sequences were associated with specific HLA alleles at a false discovery rate of 0.05. According to a later analysis, TCR association rates differed among HLA loci, with DRB1 alleles showing the most associated TCRs and HLA-C alleles showing the fewest. The authors suggested that the approach could potentially be extended to other disease states and immunological phenotypes. In vitro tests confirmed that three of the cytomegalovirus-associated TCR beta chains recognize cytomegalovirus antigens. An earlier analysis of 587 of the donors showed that most TCR beta V segments appeared in productive rearrangements either about 87% or about 30% of the time, which broadly matched IMGT annotations. Compared with equally common non-associated chains, HLA-associated TCR beta chains in a later analysis were more clonally expanded and had lower generation probabilities. An association between a missense DCLRE1C variant and V-gene and J-gene trimming of TCR beta chains was found in a later genetic analysis and replicated in an independent cohort. A cluster of highly shared sequence variants was judged likely to represent a technical artifact of the sequencing pipeline. A further reported finding was that TCR beta sequences accurately predicted the HLA-A and HLA-B alleles for most subjects in the first cohort. Most TCR sequences were observed very rarely across donors, whereas some public TCRs were present in many individuals. According to a later genetic analysis, donors in an Asian-associated ancestry cluster had fewer N-insertions in productive TCRs than the approximately 670-donor mean. Because the 87-base-pair reads could not distinguish some IMGT-functional V segments, including TRBV6-2 and TRBV6-3, those segments were excluded.

The protocol used for the library was the immunoSEQ multiplex PCR assay. The multiplex PCR relied on a mix of 60 forward primers for TCR Vbeta segments and 13 reverse primers for TCR Jbeta segments. A multiplex PCR assay on genomic DNA amplified the CDR3 region of rearranged TCR beta genes. The Illumina HiSeq System was used to sequence the amplified TCR beta libraries as 87-base-pair reads. The authors' analysis ran thus. In a later analysis, 80 million or so unique TCR beta chains were counted across the 500 to 700 repertoires, and approximately 11 million of these chains were shared by at least two donors. Raw reads were error-corrected and collapsed into unique sequences with a nearest-neighbor algorithm that merged closely related sequences to remove PCR and sequencing errors. Alignment of CDR3 sequences to IMGT reference sequences was used to assign V, D and J gene segments. Each retained sequence needed at least a six-nucleotide match to both a V gene segment and a J gene segment. A rearrangement counted as productive if the CDR3 had no stop codons and remained in frame with V and J, and every other rearrangement counted as non-productive. Following IMGT convention, CDR3 was defined as the stretch from the second conserved V-encoded cysteine up to the conserved J-encoded phenylalanine. Sequences without an unambiguous match to a single V gene segment were excluded from the earlier analysis of 500 to 700 of the donors. An earlier analysis of roughly 590 of the donors called V segments functional above 56.7% productive rearrangements and segregating when the between-donor standard deviation exceeded 5%. A statistical classification framework was built for diagnosing cytomegalovirus status from the catalog of TCR beta chain sequences. V and J gene assignment, in a later analysis, came from comparing TCR nucleotide sequences with IMGT/GENE-DB human TR gene sequences. The TCRdist pipeline was used in a later analysis to assign CDR3 sequences and most-parsimonious VDJ recombination scenarios. In a later analysis, every TCR beta chain was defined by the combination of its CDR3 amino acid sequence and its V-gene family, and reads without a unique V-gene family were dropped. In a later analysis, nearly 600 highly shared, low-generation-probability nucleotide sequences were removed to address suspected cross-contamination and a sequencing artifact. In a later analysis, a clonal expansion index for each public chain was calculated from normalized within-repertoire ranks of inferred template counts. In a later analysis, generation probabilities were computed with a VDJ recombination model fitted to out-of-frame rearrangements, and the resulting probabilities were checked against IGoR. A later analysis scored TCR-TCR, TCR-HLA and TCR-CMV co-occurrence with hypergeometric tests, applying a repertoire-size bias correction to TCR pairs. In a later analysis, false discovery rates were estimated by permuting HLA or CMV assignments 20 times. In a later analysis, co-occurring TCRs were grouped using DBSCAN, with TCRdist sequence similarity added in when clustering inside HLA-allele-positive subsets. Co-occurrence clustering excluded repertoires with fewer than 30,000 or more than 120,000 public chains, plus five with anomalous nucleotide sharing. TCRdb holds this immuneACCESS table with in-frame rearrangements only. Some clones are missing; in checked studies, unresolved V genes explain under half, and the rest has no known cause. For V, J and clone size, that table is used; D and trimming come from the DNA. This sample is represented by around 150,000 clones; about 64% of them were singletons. Together, the top ten hold 2% to 2.5% of the sample.

Note on this clone: There is no known antigen for this receptor. No base-level quality is on record; no much larger clone is a single base apart.

Here the chain combines TRBV5-6 and TRBJ1-6; no D segment can be confidently identified. The TCR was taken from a woman aged 40 to 55 in good health and CMV-seronegative. Sequenced material: PBMCs. The CDR3 has the sequence CASSILGGSSPLHF. The DNA sequence is given as TGTGCCAGCAGTATTCTAGGTGGGTCCTCACCCCTCCACTTT.